Below, 11 T cell receptor beta chains from the same sample are listed, as sequenced in a study of T cell responses to AZD1222 COVID-19 vaccine. Using immunoSEQ multiplex PCR, the repertoire was profiled, and TCRdb retains in-frame clones only, with some absent. The table includes approximately 110,000 clones, approximately 89% detected once. The sample consisted of peripheral blood, taken on day 0 of AZD1222 vaccination. Receptor source: an adult in good health.

The rearrangement links TRBV28 to TRBJ1-6; unclear D gene. CDR3 size: 14 residues. The germline gives CDR1 MDHEN, CDR2 SYDVKM. V shed 3 bases and J shed 6 bases, with 9 bases lying between them. The CDR3 nucleotides read TGTGCCAGCAGTTTTCGGTTCATTAATTCACCCCTCCACTTT. Amino acids: CASSFRFINSPLHF.

The chain uses TRBV7-2 and TRBJ2-7; TRBD2 aligns across 8 bases. This CDR3 contains 15 residues. Germline loops: CDR1 SGHTA, CDR2 FQGNSA. V was clipped by 3 bases and J by 0 bases; unmatched bases: 4. The CDR3 DNA follows: TGTGCCAGCAGCTTCGCGGGAGGTCCCTCCTACGAGCAGTACTTC. This translates into CASSFAGGPSYEQYF.

The chain couples TRBV7-9 to TRBJ2-5; no definite D call. The CDR3 spans 16 residues. V was shortened by 5 bases and J by 1 base, with 17 bases between the two germline ends. CDR1 is SEHNR and CDR2 is FQNEAQ in the germline V gene (reference sequence). The CDR3 is CASSQGTLPGQETQYF. For the CDR3, the DNA is TGTGCCAGCAGCCAAGGTACTCTCCCAGGCCAAGAGACCCAGTACTTC.

The CDR3 sequence: CASSPGPSYNEQFF. The CDR3 DNA reads as TGCGCCAGCAGCCCCGGACCCTCCTACAATGAGCAGTTCTTC. The chain is built from TRBV5-1 and TRBJ2-1; no definite D call. V dropped 4 bases and J dropped 0 bases, with 8 bases sitting between them. Germline CDR1 SGHRS, CDR2 YFSETQ. This CDR3 is 14 amino acids long.

V usage is TRBV6-1 and J usage is TRBJ2-1; 8 bases are shared with TRBD2. V shed 1 base and J 7 bases; nucleotides not matched to a gene: 15. The CDR3 covers 18 residues. Germline CDR1 and CDR2: MNHNS and SASEGT. This chain's CDR3 is CASSEGRRTGGPHNEQFF. CDR3 sequence (DNA): TGTGCCAGCAGTGAAGGAAGGAGGACGGGAGGGCCTCATAATGAGCAGTTCTTC.

The CDR3 coding sequence is TGTGCCAGCAGCTCAAGCGGGAGGTACACAGATACGCAGTATTTT. Translation gives CASSSSGRYTDTQYF. This chain connects TRBV11-3 to TRBJ2-3, with 9 bases identical to TRBD2. The germline gives CDR1 SGHNT, CDR2 YENEEA. This CDR3 region has 15 residues. V was pared by 4 bases and J by 2 bases, with 4 bases of the junction left unmatched.

J is TRBJ2-7 and V is TRBV5-1; 7 bases align to TRBD1. V was clipped by 4 bases and J by 3 bases; unmatched bases: 7. There are 14 residues in the CDR3. Germline-derived CDR1 and CDR2 are SGHRS and YFSETQ. The CDR3: CASSPGTVIYEQYF. In nucleotides, the CDR3 is TGCGCCAGCAGCCCCGGGACAGTGATCTACGAGCAGTACTTC.

V usage is TRBV12-2 and J usage is TRBJ1-6; TRBD1, the D gene given by the table, was not confirmed from the DNA. TRBV12-2 counts as a pseudogene. CDR3 size: 18 residues. CDR3: CASRVRPRDSSYNSPLHF. The CDR3 DNA follows: TGTGCAAGTCGAGTCCGACCCCGGGACAGCAGTTATAATTCACCCCTCCACTTT.

The genes are TRBV30 and TRBJ2-7; the D gene could be TRBD1 or TRBD2 (5 bases each). The CDR3 consists of 12 residues. Germline CDR1 GTSNPN, CDR2 SVGIG (reference sequence). V lost 4 bases and J lost 3, with 10 bases in between. CDR3 protein: CAWTGTGYEQYF. The CDR3 bases are TGTGCCTGGACCGGGACCGGCTACGAGCAGTACTTC.

V gene TRBV6-4 combines with J gene TRBJ2-2; D gene uncertain. The ends were cut back, 10 bases at V and 8 bases at J, with 14 bases in the middle. CDR3 size: 12 residues. CDR1 and CDR2 (germline): MRHNA, SNTAGT. The CDR3 DNA is TGTGCCATCACGGCTCTTCGGGGGGAGCTGTTTTTT. Amino acids: CAITALRGELFF.

The rearrangement joins TRBV21-1 to TRBJ2-3; the table's D call, TRBD2, has no DNA check behind it. TRBV21-1 is noted as a pseudogene. The CDR3 spans 9 residues. Here the CDR3 reads CASEVTQYF. The CDR3 region has the DNA TGTGCCAGCGAGGTTACGCAGTATTTT.